These 32 T cell receptor beta chains came from one sample sequenced in a study of shared clonotypes between healthy human individuals. Assay used: immunoSEQ multiplex PCR; TCRdb lists only in-frame clones, some missing. The table records 2 million to 2.5 million clones, around 92% of them present only once. Material: naive CD4+ T cells from PBMCs. Documented subset: CD45RA+ positively selected. These receptors came from a man between 18 and 29 years old in good health. Some clones in this sample may be carry-over from other donors' samples.

As to this clone: This sample includes further DNA sequences coding for the same CDR3. The gene calls are TRBV5-6 and TRBJ2-1; D may match TRBD1 or TRBD2 (5 bases each). Germline assignment: CDR1 SGHDT and CDR2 YYEEEE. The germline V and J ends were trimmed by 4 bases and 8 bases, with 10 bases remaining between them. The CDR3 extends over 12 amino acids. CDR3 protein: CASSPLGDEQFF. DNA for the CDR3: TGTGCCAGCAGCCCCCTGGGGGATGAGCAGTTCTTC.

The chain is built from TRBV28 and TRBJ1-2; D perhaps matches TRBD1 (6 bases). V dropped 2 bases and J dropped 7 bases, with 17 bases sitting between them. The germline V gene encodes CDR1 MDHEN and CDR2 SYDVKM. This CDR3 comprises 15 residues. The CDR3 here is CASSLGGQGKFGYTF. CDR3 DNA sequence: TGTGCCAGCAGTTTAGGAGGGCAGGGGAAGTTTGGCTACACCTTC.

This chain uses TRBV19 with TRBJ1-2; D may be TRBD1 (5 bases). V lost 5 bases, J lost 0 bases, and 10 bases lay in between. Germline V lookup: CDR1 LNHDA, CDR2 SQIVND (reference sequence). This CDR3 is 14 amino acids long. The CDR3 nucleotides read TGTGCCAGTAGTGCCGGGGGAGCTAACTATGGCTACACCTTC. This translates into CASSAGGANYGYTF.

The J gene is TRBJ2-7, the V gene TRBV6-5, with 8 positions matching TRBD2. Looked up from germline, CDR1 is MNHEY and CDR2 is SVGAGI. The CDR3 consists of 15 residues. Losses at the gene ends were 5 bases for V and 1 base for J; bases not matched to a gene: 7. The CDR3 nucleotides read TGTGCCAGCAGTCGCGAGCGGGAGCCTTCCTACGAGCAGTACTTC. It is translated as CASSREREPSYEQYF.

The chain has TRBV6-1 and TRBJ2-5; 9 bases agree with TRBD1. J lost 5 bases, V lost 8 bases, and 9 bases had no gene match. The CDR3 loop spans 14 amino acids. The germline V gene encodes CDR1 MNHNS and CDR2 SASEGT. This chain's CDR3 is CASQRTGAVETQYF. Written as DNA, the CDR3 is TGTGCCAGCCAAAGGACAGGGGCTGTGGAGACCCAGTACTTC.

The rearrangement uses TRBV5-1 and TRBJ2-2, with D perhaps TRBD2 (7 bases). V was cut by 2 bases and J by 11 bases, with 19 bases left in between. Germline V CDR1 and CDR2: SGHRS, YFSETQ. The CDR3 sequence is 15 residues long. The CDR3 here is CASSFQGGVPVELFF. As DNA, the CDR3 is TGCGCCAGCAGCTTCCAAGGGGGGGTACCTGTTGAGCTGTTTTTT.

V is TRBV19 and J is TRBJ2-1; a weak D match, TRBD2 (5 bases). This CDR3 spans 13 amino acids. The V and J ends lost 11 bases and 2 bases respectively, with 13 bases between them. CDR1 and CDR2 (germline): LNHDA, SQIVND (reference sequence). As DNA, the CDR3 is TGTGCCTCGATAGCGTCCCCCTACAATGAGCAGTTCTTC. As protein: CASIASPYNEQFF. Using reference TRBV19 and TRBJ2-1 for the parts outside the CDR3, the full variable domain is DGGITQSPKYLFRKEGQNVTLSCEQNLNHDAMYWYRQDPGQGLRLIYYSQIVNDFQKGDIAEGYSVSREKKESFPLTVTSAQKNPTAFYLCASIASPYNEQFFGPGTRLTVL.

The rearrangement links TRBV7-7 to TRBJ2-3, with 8 bases that match TRBD2. This CDR3 has 15 residues. The junction had 6 bases not matched to a gene; V was cut back by 5 bases and J by 2 bases. CDR1 SSHAT and CDR2 FNYEAQ come from the germline V gene (reference sequence). The CDR3 bases are TGTGCCAGCAGCCCACTAGCGGCCCACACAGATACGCAGTATTTT. Protein sequence: CASSPLAAHTDTQYF.

Regarding this clone: Other DNA variants within this sample encode the same CDR3. V usage is TRBV7-3 and J usage is TRBJ2-1; D is unresolved. Germline V CDR1 and CDR2: SGHTA, FQGTGA. This CDR3 spans 13 amino acids. The V end lost 3 bases, the J end lost 1 base, and 4 bases lay between the germline ends. In DNA, the CDR3 is TGTGCCAGCAGCTTGTCGTCCTACAATGAGCAGTTCTTC. This codes for CASSLSSYNEQFF.

DNA for the CDR3: TGTGCCAGCAGTGAAGCCGGGGGGGGGAGGAATCAGCCCCAGCATTTT. Amino acid sequence: CASSEAGGGRNQPQHF. V usage is TRBV2 and J usage is TRBJ1-5; a weak D match, TRBD1 (5 bases). V was cut by 0 bases and J by 4 bases, with 13 bases left in between. The CDR3 has 16 amino acids. In germline, CDR1 is SNHLY, CDR2 FYNNEI.

The V and J genes are TRBV7-6 and TRBJ2-1; 7 bases match TRBD1. The CDR3 has 15 residues. V trimming: 3 bases; J trimming: 4 bases; junction bases outside the gene matches: 6. Looked up from germline, CDR1 is SGHVS and CDR2 is FNYEAQ. CDR3 region: CASSFNRDRYNEQFF. CDR3 DNA: TGTGCCAGCAGCTTTAACCGGGACAGATACAATGAGCAGTTCTTC.

The chain links TRBV19 to TRBJ1-5; 8 bases map to TRBD1. Germline CDR1 is LNHDA and CDR2 is SQIVND (reference sequence). J gave up 5 bases and V 5 bases, and 8 bases lay outside the gene matches. The length of the CDR3 is 15 residues. The chain's CDR3 is CASSAHGQGDQPQHF. In nucleotides, the CDR3 is TGTGCCAGTAGTGCCCACGGACAGGGCGATCAGCCCCAGCATTTT.

V usage is TRBV4-1 and J usage is TRBJ2-5; D gene ambiguous. The germline gives CDR1 MGHRA, CDR2 YSYEKL. The V end lost 2 bases, the J end lost 5 bases, and 18 bases lay between the germline ends. The CDR3 has 16 amino acids. The CDR3 DNA reads as TGCGCCAGCAGCCAACAAAGGGCTAGTGAGAGGGAGACCCAGTACTTC. The encoded protein is CASSQQRASERETQYF.

The gene calls are TRBV5-1 and TRBJ1-4; D possibly corresponds to TRBD1 (6 bases). The CDR3 totals 16 residues. The germline CDR1 and CDR2 sequences are SGHRS and YFSETQ. Between the trimmed V and J ends, which lost 0 bases and 2 bases, there was a span of 11 bases. The CDR3 sequence is CASSLGHRVTNEKLFF. The CDR3 region has the DNA TGCGCCAGCAGCTTGGGGCACAGGGTTACTAATGAAAAACTGTTTTTT.

The chain combines TRBV6-5 with TRBJ2-2; D gene unclear. This CDR3 has 14 residues. V was shortened by 8 bases and J by 5 bases, with 15 bases between the two germline ends. Germline V gene lookup returns CDR1 MNHEY and CDR2 SVGAGI. The CDR3 bases are TGTGCCAGCCGACGGGCAGCACGGACCGGGGAGCTGTTTTTT. Translating it yields CASRRAARTGELFF.

V is TRBV19 and J is TRBJ2-3; the match to TRBD2 covers 12 bases. The germline CDR1 and CDR2 sequences are LNHDA and SQIVND (reference sequence). This CDR3 has 20 amino acids. The CDR3 nucleotides read TGTGCTCCAAAGTATAGGCGGTCGGGCGGACTAGCGGGGAGTACAGATACGCAGTATTTT. Its protein product is CAPKYRRSGGLAGSTDTQYF.

This chain links TRBV25-1 with TRBJ1-5, with D maybe TRBD1 (5 bases). Germline V CDR1 and CDR2: MGHDK, SYGVNS. The CDR3 sequence is 15 residues long. Trimming removed 4 bases at V and 2 bases at J, with 12 bases between. The CDR3 region is CASSAGGVGNQPQHF. The CDR3 DNA sequence: TGTGCCAGCAGTGCGGGGGGTGTCGGCAATCAGCCCCAGCATTTT.

The chain recombines TRBV19 with TRBJ2-6; either TRBD1 or TRBD2 may fit D (5 bases each). Germline values: CDR1 LNHDA, CDR2 SQIVND (reference sequence). CDR3 size: 16 residues. The ends were cut back, 1 base at V and 4 bases at J, with 11 bases in the middle. This CDR3 is CASSIVGPGGANVLTF. CDR3 nucleotide sequence: TGTGCCAGTAGTATAGTGGGGCCGGGAGGGGCCAACGTCCTGACTTTC.

This chain connects TRBV2 to TRBJ1-5; the match to TRBD1 covers 8 bases. The CDR3 has 20 amino acids. The germline CDR1 and CDR2 sequences are SNHLY and FYNNEI. V gave up 7 bases and J gave up 0 bases; unmatched junction bases: 20. The CDR3 spells CASTFRFRDRSKYSNQPQHF. CDR3 nucleotides: TGTGCCAGCACGTTCAGGTTTCGGGACAGGAGTAAATATAGCAATCAGCCCCAGCATTTT.

The genes are TRBV7-8 and TRBJ2-3, with a possible D match to TRBD2 (6 bases). Per germline, CDR1 SGHVS and CDR2 FQNEAQ. The V end was cut by 5 bases, the J end by 2 bases, with 17 bases between. The length of the CDR3 is 16 residues. CDR3 amino acids: CASSPGLNSNTDTQYF. CDR3 DNA: TGTGCCAGCAGCCCGGGACTGAATAGCAACACAGATACGCAGTATTTT.

The chain uses TRBV18 and TRBJ2-7; 12 bases map to TRBD2. J lost 12 bases, V lost 1 base, and 10 bases had no gene match. Germline V CDR1 and CDR2: KGHSH, LQKENI. The CDR3 is made up of 15 amino acids. The CDR3 reads CASSPQTSGRVPLYF. CDR3 DNA sequence: TGTGCCAGCTCACCACAGACTAGCGGGAGAGTCCCTCTGTACTTC.

The genes are TRBV19 and TRBJ2-5, with TRBD2 identical over 13 bases. The CDR3 runs 18 residues. J lost 5 bases, V lost 4 bases, and 13 bases had no gene match. CDR1 and CDR2 from the germline V gene are LNHDA and SQIVND (reference sequence). As DNA, the CDR3 is TGTGCCAGTAGTAGGACTAGCGGGAGATGGGGCCGGGGGGAGACCCAGTACTTC. This sequence encodes CASSRTSGRWGRGETQYF.

The chain couples TRBV28 to TRBJ2-4; no reliable D call. The CDR3 runs to 16 residues. Trimming stripped 7 bases from V and 0 bases from J, with 16 bases between. Germline V gene data show CDR1 as MDHEN and CDR2 as SYDVKM. The CDR3 is CASISGGVSAKNIQYF. DNA for the CDR3: TGTGCCAGCATCTCTGGTGGGGTTTCAGCCAAAAACATTCAGTACTTC.

J is TRBJ2-3 and V is TRBV6-1, with TRBD2 matching over 13 bases. The V segment lost 8 bases and the J segment 5 bases; nucleotides outside the gene matches: 4. The germline gives CDR1 MNHNS, CDR2 SASEGT. The CDR3 runs 14 residues. CDR3 loop: CASGLAGAIDTQYF. The CDR3 DNA reads as TGTGCCAGCGGACTAGCGGGAGCAATAGATACGCAGTATTTT.

This chain links TRBV27 with TRBJ1-2; TRBD1 is a possible D gene (6 bases). The CDR3 runs 16 residues. Germline CDR1 is MNHEY and CDR2 is SMNVEV (reference sequence). The V gene lost 5 bases and the J gene lost 5 bases, with 21 bases spanning the gap. CDR3 protein: CASSPLTGTQGYGYTF. The CDR3 DNA sequence: TGTGCCAGCAGTCCTCTGACAGGCACTCAGGGGTATGGCTACACCTTC.

This clone was seen once. The chain uses TRBV7-9 and TRBJ2-7; D not certain. CDR1 SEHNR and CDR2 FQNEAQ come from the germline V gene (reference sequence). This CDR3 has 13 residues. Trimming left V 2 bases short and J 9 bases short, with 14 bases between. This chain's CDR3 is CASSLSPTAGQYF. For the CDR3, the DNA is TGTGCCAGCAGCTTATCCCCCACAGCCGGGCAGTACTTC.

This clone was observed a handful of times. The rearrangement joins TRBV7-9 to TRBJ2-2, with TRBD2 matching 8 bases. The CDR3 has 14 residues. The ends lost 6 bases at V and 2 bases at J; junction bases unmatched: 2. CDR1 and CDR2 from the germline V gene are SEHNR and FQNEAQ (reference sequence). The CDR3 DNA reads as TGTGCCAGCAGTACTAGCGGTAACACCGGGGAGCTGTTTTTT. Its translation is CASSTSGNTGELFF. The full variable domain, completed using reference TRBV7-9 and TRBJ2-2, is DTGVSQNPRHKITKRGQNVTFRCDPISEHNRLYWYRQTLGQGPEFLTYFQNEAQLEKSRLLSDRFSAERPKGSFSTLEIQRTEQGDSAMYLCASSTSGNTGELFFGEGSRLTVL.

CDR3 bases: TGTGCCTGGAGTGTACTTACAGGGCTTCCCCAAAATTCACCCCTCCACTTT. Translating gives CAWSVLTGLPQNSPLHF. This chain joins TRBV30 and TRBJ1-6; possible D gene TRBD1, 6 bases. Germline CDR1 and CDR2: GTSNPN and SVGIG (reference sequence). The ends were cut back, 0 bases at V and 7 bases at J, with 19 bases in the middle. The CDR3 is made up of 17 amino acids.

This chain links TRBV5-4 with TRBJ2-5; D not certain. This CDR3 has 14 amino acids. The germline CDR1 and CDR2 sequences are SGHNT and YYREEE (reference sequence). V was trimmed by 4 bases and J by 0 bases, leaving 10 bases between them. CDR3 DNA: TGTGCCAGCAGCCCGGGTCAGTACCAAGAGACCCAGTACTTC. This encodes CASSPGQYQETQYF. Full variable domain (remainder filled in from reference TRBV5-4 and TRBJ2-5): ETGVTQSPTHLIKTRGQQVTLRCSSQSGHNTVSWYQQALGQGPQFIFQYYREEENGRGNFPPRFSGLQFPNYSSELNVNALELDDSALYLCASSPGQYQETQYFGPGTRLLVL.

This clone was seen a few times. Other DNA variants within this sample encode the same CDR3. The chain employs TRBV2 and TRBJ1-1, with D perhaps TRBD1 (6 bases). Germline-derived CDR1 and CDR2 are SNHLY and FYNNEI. The V end was cut by 2 bases, the J end by 2 bases, with 9 bases between. CDR3 length equals 14 residues. The CDR3 nucleotides read TGTGCCAGCAGTGAATGGGGGGCCAACACTGAAGCTTTCTTT. This gives the protein CASSEWGANTEAFF.

The gene calls are TRBV27 and TRBJ1-4; TRBD1 aligns across 7 bases. This CDR3 contains 14 residues. Germline CDR1 reads MNHEY; CDR2 reads SMNVEV (reference sequence). Trimming took 2 bases from V and 8 from J; bases not matched to a gene: 5. The CDR3 sequence: CASSLATGREKLFF. CDR3 DNA: TGTGCCAGCAGTTTAGCGACAGGGAGGGAAAAACTGTTTTTT.

For the CDR3, the DNA is TGTGCCAGCAGCTCGGACTCCCCGATACAGTTCTTC. It codes for CASSSDSPIQFF. This sequence joins TRBV2 and TRBJ2-1, with a weak D call TRBD2 (5 bases). The CDR3 extends over 12 amino acids. Per germline, CDR1 SNHLY and CDR2 FYNNEI. V was shortened by 6 bases and J by 13 bases, with 16 bases between the two germline ends.